The 25 T cell receptor beta chains presented below share a single source sample, sequenced in a study of siplizumab effects on memory and regulatory T cells. TCRdb keeps only in-frame clones here, not all; method: immunoSEQ multiplex PCR. This table holds about 40,000 clones, 80% to 90% found once. The specimen was naive CD4+ T cells sorted from blood. The receptors were gathered from a human donor in good health.

This sequence joins TRBV18 and TRBJ1-2, with TRBD1 as a possible D gene (5 bases). V lost 3 bases to trimming and J lost 7 bases, with 12 bases between them. The CDR3 runs to 13 residues. CDR1 is KGHSH, CDR2 LQKENI, per germline. The CDR3 reads CASSPSQGGGYTF. As DNA, the CDR3 is TGTGCCAGCTCACCGTCCCAGGGAGGTGGCTACACCTTC.

In its sample, this clone was seen once. This chain uses TRBV7-3 with TRBJ2-5, with D tentatively TRBD1 (6 bases). The CDR3 has 13 amino acids. V dropped 3 bases and J dropped 5 bases, with 10 bases sitting between them. Germline V gene sequence: CDR1 SGHTA, CDR2 FQGTGA. CDR3 nucleotide sequence: TGTGCCAGCAGCTTGGGGGCTCCCGAGACCCAGTACTTC. Protein sequence: CASSLGAPETQYF.

This clone was counted a single time. The chain joins TRBV20-1 to TRBJ2-7; D is uncertain. In germline, CDR1 is DFQATT, CDR2 SNEGSKA (reference sequence). The ends were cut back, 5 bases at V and 3 bases at J, with 8 bases in the middle. The CDR3 sequence is 11 residues long. The DNA of the CDR3 is TGCAGTGCTGTTGACAACTACGAGCAGTACTTC. Residues: CSAVDNYEQYF.

V and J are TRBV10-3 and TRBJ1-6, with D maybe TRBD1 (5 bases). Trimming cost V 6 bases and J 4 bases, with 13 bases left between them. The germline CDR1 and CDR2 sequences are ENHRY and SYGVKD. The CDR3 is 15 residues long. CDR3 coding DNA: TGTGCCATCAGATCCGGGACCAATTATAATTCACCCCTCCACTTT. Its translation is CAIRSGTNYNSPLHF.

This clone was observed once. The chain links TRBV7-9 to TRBJ1-5; tentatively, D is TRBD1 (5 bases). Per the germline V gene, CDR1 is SEHNR and CDR2 is FQNEAQ (reference sequence). The CDR3 has 17 residues. Between the trimmed V and J ends, which lost 5 bases and 1 base, there was a span of 18 bases. Here the CDR3 reads CASSQSAWGGSNQPQHF. In nucleotides, the CDR3 is TGTGCCAGCAGCCAATCCGCTTGGGGCGGCAGCAATCAGCCCCAGCATTTT.

This chain uses TRBV5-1 with TRBJ2-2; the D is unclear. V was trimmed by 0 bases and J by 3 bases, leaving 9 bases between them. Per germline, CDR1 SGHRS and CDR2 YFSETQ. The CDR3 length is 15 residues. The CDR3 nucleotides read TGCGCCAGCAGCTTGGGGCACCGGGACACCGGGGAGCTGTTTTTT. Its translation: CASSLGHRDTGELFF. The full variable domain, completed using reference TRBV5-1 and TRBJ2-2, is KAGVTQTPRYLIKTRGQQVTLSCSPISGHRSVSWYQQTPGQGLQFLFEYFSETQRNKGNFPGRFSGRQFSNSRSEMNVSTLELGDSALYLCASSLGHRDTGELFFGEGSRLTVL.

On this clone: Distinct nucleotide sequences in the sample also encode this CDR3. The chain recombines TRBV11-2 with TRBJ1-2; possibly TRBD1 for D (5 bases). CDR1 is SGHAT and CDR2 is FQNNGV in the germline V gene. The CDR3 runs to 13 residues. V lost 0 bases and J lost 4, with 6 bases in between. The DNA of the CDR3 is TGTGCCAGCAGCTTAGACAGGGCCTATGGCTACACCTTC. It specifies CASSLDRAYGYTF.

The rearrangement links TRBV5-4 to TRBJ1-4; 10 bases map to TRBD1. CDR3 length equals 16 residues. V dropped 4 bases and J dropped 1; count of bases not matched to a gene: 4. The V gene's germline CDR1 is SGHNT and CDR2 YYREEE (reference sequence). Here the CDR3 DNA reads TGTGCCAGCAGCACATGGGACAGGGGAACTAATGAAAAACTGTTTTTT. Residues: CASSTWDRGTNEKLFF.

The J gene is TRBJ1-1, the V gene TRBV11-2; D remains ambiguous. V gave up 1 base and J gave up 0 bases, with 3 bases separating them. CDR1 and CDR2 from the germline V gene are SGHAT and FQNNGV. The CDR3 is 13 residues long. CDR3 sequence reads: CASSLALNTEAFF. In nucleotides, the CDR3 is TGTGCCAGCAGCTTAGCGCTGAACACTGAAGCTTTCTTT.

The V and J genes are TRBV5-1 and TRBJ2-3; a possible D gene is TRBD1 (5 bases). The germline CDR1 and CDR2 sequences are SGHRS and YFSETQ. The CDR3 sequence is 14 residues long. Trimming cost V 2 bases and J 1 base, with 8 bases left between them. CDR3 nucleotide sequence: TGCGCCAGCAGCTTCGAACAGGGCACAGATACGCAGTATTTT. It translates to CASSFEQGTDTQYF.

The chain carries TRBV15 and TRBJ2-7; 9 bases align to TRBD1. Losses at the gene ends were 0 bases for V and 3 bases for J; bases not matched to a gene: 9. The V gene's germline CDR1 is LNHNV and CDR2 YYDKDF (reference sequence). This CDR3 has 17 residues. This CDR3 is CATSRENRGRIHYEQYF. The CDR3 nucleotides are TGTGCCACCAGCAGAGAGAACAGGGGGCGAATCCACTACGAGCAGTACTTC.

The V and J genes are TRBV2 and TRBJ2-1; D is perhaps TRBD1 or TRBD2 (6 bases each). Germline V gives CDR1 SNHLY, CDR2 FYNNEI. The CDR3 runs 14 residues. V was trimmed by 7 bases and J by 2 bases, leaving 12 bases between them. Written as DNA, the CDR3 is TGTGCCAGCATCCCACGGGGGCCCTACAATGAGCAGTTCTTC. Residues: CASIPRGPYNEQFF.

This sequence joins TRBV5-1 and TRBJ2-5; 8 nucleotides agree with TRBD2. The germline V gene has CDR1 SGHRS and CDR2 YFSETQ. The CDR3 consists of 15 residues. V shed 0 bases and J 3 bases; nucleotides not matched to a gene: 4. The CDR3 DNA reads TGCGCCAGCAGCTTGGCGCGAGCGGGGGAAGAGACCCAGTACTTC. This sequence encodes CASSLARAGEETQYF.

The chain couples TRBV25-1 to TRBJ2-1; D may be TRBD2 (5 bases). This CDR3 is built from 15 residues. V was pared by 3 bases and J by 2 bases, with 11 bases between. CDR1 and CDR2 (germline): MGHDK, SYGVNS. CDR3 protein: CASSDRDGAYNEQFF. The CDR3 region has the DNA TGTGCCAGCAGTGATCGTGACGGGGCCTACAATGAGCAGTTCTTC.

The chain combines TRBV21-1 with TRBJ1-1. TRBV21-1 is a recognized pseudogene. This CDR3 region has 17 residues. CDR3 DNA: TGTGCCAGCAGCAAAGAGGAGGGCCAGTTGGGATGTACTGAAGCTTTCTTT. Translating it yields CASSKEEGQLGCTEAFF.

The chain employs TRBV18 and TRBJ1-3; 7 bases agree with TRBD1. The trim removed 6 bases at V and 0 bases at J, leaving 11 bases unmatched. Per germline, CDR1 KGHSH and CDR2 LQKENI. This CDR3 region has 17 residues. This chain's CDR3 is CASSPSPGQRSGNTIYF. CDR3 nucleotides: TGTGCCAGCTCGCCGAGTCCGGGACAGCGCTCTGGAAACACCATATATTTT.

This clone was observed once. The chain has TRBV19 and TRBJ1-3; D uncertain. This CDR3 comprises 15 residues. From germline, CDR1 is LNHDA and CDR2 SQIVND (reference sequence). V was shortened by 5 bases and J by 0 bases, with 11 bases between the two germline ends. The CDR3: CASSPMDDSGNTIYF. As DNA, the CDR3 is TGTGCCAGTAGTCCCATGGATGACTCTGGAAACACCATATATTTT.

J is TRBJ1-1 and V is TRBV19; 8 bases are a match to TRBD1. With V trimmed by 3 bases and J by 3 bases, 6 bases remained unmatched. The CDR3 is 15 residues long. Germline CDR1 reads LNHDA; CDR2 reads SQIVND (reference sequence). For the CDR3, the DNA is TGTGCCAGTAGTATTTGGGGCAGGGGGCACACTGAAGCTTTCTTT. Translated, it gives CASSIWGRGHTEAFF.

The chain combines TRBV4-2 with TRBJ2-7; weak D call: TRBD1 (5 bases). CDR3 length: 16 residues. Germline V gene lookup returns CDR1 LGHNA and CDR2 YNFKEQ. V was clipped by 0 bases and J by 0 bases, with 12 bases between them. CDR3 sequence reads: CASSQETDIPSYEQYF. Written as DNA, the CDR3 is TGTGCCAGCAGCCAAGAAACGGACATCCCCTCCTACGAGCAGTACTTC.

The rearrangement uses TRBV7-9 and TRBJ2-3, with 8 bases identical to TRBD2. Germline assignment: CDR1 SEHNR and CDR2 FQNEAQ (reference sequence). Losses at the gene ends were 5 bases for V and 5 bases for J; bases not matched to a gene: 9. This CDR3 has 15 residues. CDR3 in amino acids: CASSRSGERGDTQYF. The CDR3 DNA sequence: TGTGCCAGCAGCCGTAGCGGGGAGAGAGGAGATACGCAGTATTTT. Complete variable domain (other parts from reference TRBV7-9 and TRBJ2-3): DTGVSQNPRHKITKRGQNVTFRCDPISEHNRLYWYRQTLGQGPEFLTYFQNEAQLEKSRLLSDRFSAERPKGSFSTLEIQRTEQGDSAMYLCASSRSGERGDTQYFGPGTRLTVL.

The chain has TRBV7-8 and TRBJ2-7, with 7 bases matching TRBD2. CDR1 is SGHVS, CDR2 FQNEAQ, per germline. V was pared by 2 bases and J by 2 bases, with 12 bases of the junction left unmatched. The CDR3 is made up of 17 amino acids. CDR3 in DNA: TGTGCCAGCAGCTTACTAGCGGAAGGCAGTAGGCCCTACGAGCAGTACTTC. Amino acids: CASSLLAEGSRPYEQYF.

The CDR3 coding sequence is TGCGCCAGCAGCCAAACCGGGACAGGCAATCAGCCCCAGCATTTT. Protein sequence: CASSQTGTGNQPQHF. This chain connects TRBV4-1 to TRBJ1-5; TRBD1 aligns across 7 bases. The CDR3 covers 15 residues. V shed 2 bases and J 2 bases; nucleotides not matched to a gene: 3. Germline CDR1 and CDR2: MGHRA and YSYEKL.

The chain links TRBV19 to TRBJ1-2; D is perhaps TRBD1 (6 bases). The germline gives CDR1 LNHDA, CDR2 SQIVND (reference sequence). Trimming removed 3 bases from V and 8 bases from J, with 19 bases in between. The CDR3 is 15 amino acids. Here the CDR3 reads CASSIGGRGAKGYTF. CDR3 bases: TGTGCCAGTAGTATCGGGGGGCGGGGTGCAAAAGGCTACACCTTC. Together with reference TRBV19 and TRBJ1-2, the CDR3 gives the full variable domain: DGGITQSPKYLFRKEGQNVTLSCEQNLNHDAMYWYRQDPGQGLRLIYYSQIVNDFQKGDIAEGYSVSREKKESFPLTVTSAQKNPTAFYLCASSIGGRGAKGYTFGSGTRLTVV.

This rearrangement joins TRBV28 to TRBJ2-7; weak D call: TRBD2 (6 bases). Germline CDR1 MDHEN, CDR2 SYDVKM. The length of the CDR3 is 10 residues. Trimming removed 9 bases from V and 3 bases from J, with 6 bases in between. In nucleotides, the CDR3 is TGTGCCAGTAGCGGCTACGAGCAGTACTTC. This codes for CASSGYEQYF.

The V gene is TRBV15, the J gene TRBJ1-1, with D possibly TRBD1 on 6 matching bases. This CDR3 comprises 14 residues. Looked up from germline, CDR1 is LNHNV and CDR2 is YYDKDF (reference sequence). V shed 4 bases and J shed 7 bases, with 16 bases lying between them. The CDR3 protein is CATSIGGRAHEAFF. The CDR3 DNA reads TGTGCCACCAGCATCGGGGGCAGGGCCCATGAAGCTTTCTTT.